Following are 31 T cell receptor beta chains from one sample sequenced in a study of follicular helper T cells after annual influenza vaccination. Time point indicated: 2015-2016 season, 7 days after influenza vaccination. Profiling relied on immunoSEQ multiplex PCR, and the TCRdb table lists in-frame clones only, not all of them. Here the sample spans roughly 5,000 clones, roughly 84% being singletons. The sequencing used CXCR5+ CD38- circulating T follicular helper cells from blood, collected 7 days after influenza vaccination. Subset denoted: circulating Tfh, non-naive CD4+CXCR5+PD-1+ (ICOS+CD38+ or ICOS-CD38-). The receptors stem from an adult who received the influenza vaccine.

This clone came up once. The chain carries TRBV5-1 and TRBJ2-1; perhaps TRBD1 as D (6 bases). CDR1 and CDR2 (germline): SGHRS, YFSETQ. Trimming removed 3 bases from V and 8 bases from J, with 15 bases in between. This CDR3 contains 14 residues. CDR3 nucleotide sequence: TGCGCCAGCAGCTGGGGTATACAGGGCGATGAGCAGTTCTTC. As protein: CASSWGIQGDEQFF.

This clone was seen a single time. CDR3 protein: CASTLPSKFQPQHF. CDR3 nucleotides: TGTGCCAGCACCCTCCCTAGCAAGTTTCAGCCCCAGCATTTT. The chain joins TRBV28 to TRBJ1-5; D remains unclear. CDR3 size: 14 residues. V shed 7 bases and J shed 6 bases, with 16 bases lying between them. Germline assignment: CDR1 MDHEN and CDR2 SYDVKM.

The chain uses TRBV5-1 and TRBJ2-7, with D tentatively TRBD1 or TRBD2 (5 bases each). V was clipped by 4 bases and J by 0 bases, with 11 bases between them. The CDR3 runs to 14 residues. CDR1 is SGHRS, CDR2 YFSETQ, per germline. The DNA of the CDR3 is TGCGCCAGCAGCAGGGACGGGACCTCCTACGAGCAGTACTTC. Its translation is CASSRDGTSYEQYF.

The chain joins TRBV29-1 to TRBJ2-7; D might be TRBD1 (6 bases). This CDR3 spans 12 amino acids. The germline V gene has CDR1 SQVTM and CDR2 ANQGSEA. Trimming left V 0 bases short and J 5 bases short, with 8 bases between. The chain's CDR3 is CSVEDSGDEQYF. CDR3 DNA: TGCAGCGTTGAAGATTCAGGGGACGAGCAGTACTTC.

V and J are TRBV5-1 and TRBJ2-3; D unclear. The ends were cut back, 4 bases at V and 2 bases at J, with 20 bases in the middle. Germline CDR1 is SGHRS and CDR2 is YFSETQ. This CDR3 spans 17 amino acids. CDR3: CASSPGPGPRFTDTQYF. The CDR3 DNA is TGCGCCAGCAGCCCCGGGCCCGGTCCCCGGTTCACAGATACGCAGTATTTT.

V is TRBV6-6 and J is TRBJ2-2; TRBD2 matches 7 bases. J gave up 0 bases and V 7 bases, and 5 bases lay outside the gene matches. This CDR3 spans 15 amino acids. Germline assignment: CDR1 MNHNY and CDR2 SVGAGI (reference sequence). The CDR3 region is CASTGRGANTGELFF. The CDR3 bases are TGTGCCAGCACTGGGAGGGGTGCGAACACCGGGGAGCTGTTTTTT.

The V call is TRBV5-1, the J call TRBJ2-3; 7 bases map to TRBD1. The CDR3 is made up of 15 amino acids. The V and J ends lost 4 bases and 0 bases, in that order; junction bases with no gene match: 5. Germline CDR1 and CDR2: SGHRS and YFSETQ. The CDR3 nucleotides are TGCGCCAGCAGCCACTCCAGGGGGAGCACAGATACGCAGTATTTT. Protein sequence: CASSHSRGSTDTQYF. The whole variable domain, filled in from reference TRBV5-1 and TRBJ2-3, reads KAGVTQTPRYLIKTRGQQVTLSCSPISGHRSVSWYQQTPGQGLQFLFEYFSETQRNKGNFPGRFSGRQFSNSRSEMNVSTLELGDSALYLCASSHSRGSTDTQYFGPGTRLTVL.

V is TRBV5-1 and J is TRBJ2-1; 9 bases are a match to TRBD1. The CDR3 is 17 residues long. Germline trimming cut 2 bases from V and 2 bases from J; bases unmatched to any gene: 8. CDR1 and CDR2 (germline): SGHRS, YFSETQ. The CDR3 bases are TGCGCCAGCAGCTTAACCCCCCGGGACAGGGCCTACAATGAGCAGTTCTTC. Translated, it gives CASSLTPRDRAYNEQFF.

The J gene is TRBJ2-1, the V gene TRBV14, with 11 bases that match TRBD2. This CDR3 region has 18 residues. Per the germline V gene, CDR1 is SGHDN and CDR2 is FVKESK. With 3 bases clipped from V and 7 bases from J, the junction kept 14 bases outside the gene matches. DNA for the CDR3: TGTGCCAGCAGCCACCGACCCCAACTAGCGGGAGTAGGAAATGAGCAGTTCTTC. It specifies CASSHRPQLAGVGNEQFF.

The gene calls are TRBV4-1 and TRBJ1-3; weak D call: TRBD1 (6 bases). V was cut by 4 bases and J by 0 bases, with 16 bases left in between. The CDR3 spans 17 residues. Germline-derived CDR1 and CDR2 are MGHRA and YSYEKL. This CDR3 reads CASSPLIGGSSGNTIYF. The CDR3, as DNA: TGCGCCAGCAGCCCCTTGATAGGGGGGAGCTCTGGAAACACCATATATTTT.

The CDR3 coding sequence is TGTGCCTGGAACCGGGACAGGGGCCAAGAGACCCAGTACTTC. Encoded protein: CAWNRDRGQETQYF. The genes are TRBV30 and TRBJ2-5, with 10 bases matching TRBD1. V lost 4 bases, J lost 1 base, and 3 bases stayed unmatched. The CDR3 is made up of 14 amino acids. CDR1 and CDR2 from the germline V gene are GTSNPN and SVGIG (reference sequence).

This sequence joins TRBV7-2 and TRBJ2-7; 9 nucleotides line up with TRBD1. Germline V CDR1 and CDR2: SGHTA, FQGNSA. J was trimmed by 7 bases and V by 3 bases; bases with no gene match: 10. The CDR3 sequence is 15 residues long. The CDR3 reads CASSFGTGTSGEQYF. The CDR3 region has the DNA TGTGCCAGCAGCTTCGGGACAGGGACTTCTGGAGAGCAGTACTTC.

The CDR3 loop is CASSPLSTSYEQYF. The CDR3 bases are TGCGCCAGCAGCCCCCTGTCGACTTCCTACGAGCAGTACTTC. V is TRBV5-1 and J is TRBJ2-7, with D uncertain. The V end was cut by 4 bases, the J end by 1 base, with 12 bases between. This CDR3 region has 14 residues. Germline lookup yields CDR1 SGHRS and CDR2 YFSETQ.

The chain combines TRBV28 with TRBJ1-3, with D perhaps TRBD1 (6 bases). The V end lost 6 bases, the J end lost 6 bases, and 12 bases lay between the germline ends. The CDR3 contains 13 residues. CDR1 MDHEN and CDR2 SYDVKM come from the germline V gene. CDR3 in amino acids: CASRSRGENTIYF. The CDR3, as DNA: TGTGCCAGCAGGTCCAGGGGAGAAAACACCATATATTTT.

The genes are TRBV28 and TRBJ2-6; D possibly matches TRBD1 or TRBD2 (5 bases each). This CDR3 has 17 residues. V was pared by 6 bases and J by 2 bases, with 17 bases between. The germline gives CDR1 MDHEN, CDR2 SYDVKM. This CDR3 reads CASSRGPGSPGANVLTF. DNA for the CDR3: TGTGCCAGCAGCCGTGGCCCAGGGAGTCCTGGGGCCAACGTCCTGACTTTC.

The gene calls are TRBV27 and TRBJ2-5, with 7 bases that match TRBD1. V lost 4 bases and J lost 1; bases outside the gene matches: 0. The CDR3 covers 13 residues. The germline gives CDR1 MNHEY, CDR2 SMNVEV (reference sequence). The CDR3, as DNA: TGTGCCAGCAGTTGGACAGGCCAAGAGACCCAGTACTTC. This sequence encodes CASSWTGQETQYF.

The chain has TRBV15 and TRBJ2-5, with D uncertain. Germline loops: CDR1 LNHNV, CDR2 YYDKDF (reference sequence). V was shortened by 3 bases and J by 7 bases, with 6 bases between the two germline ends. The CDR3 loop spans 11 amino acids. Written as DNA, the CDR3 is TGTGCCACCAGCAGGAAGGGGACCCAGTACTTC. As protein: CATSRKGTQYF.

The V gene is TRBV5-6, the J gene TRBJ2-7; TRBD2 is a possible D gene (5 bases). Trimming pared 4 bases from V and 6 bases from J, leaving 20 bases between. Germline-derived CDR1 and CDR2 are SGHDT and YYEEEE. The CDR3 has 15 amino acids. The CDR3 coding sequence is TGTGCCAGCAGCCCACTGGACTCCCCTCGGGGCGAGCAGTACTTC. This encodes CASSPLDSPRGEQYF.

The DNA of the CDR3 is TGTGCCAGCAGCGTAGGACTAGCGGGAGGCCGGGGTGAAAATGAGCAGTTCTTC. It translates to CASSVGLAGGRGENEQFF. The genes are TRBV9 and TRBJ2-1; 13 nucleotides align to TRBD2. The CDR3 contains 18 residues. Per germline, CDR1 SGDLS and CDR2 YYNGEE. The V segment lost 0 bases and the J segment 7 bases; nucleotides outside the gene matches: 10.

This chain joins TRBV18 and TRBJ1-5; TRBD1 might be the D (5 bases). This CDR3 is 14 amino acids long. V was cut by 2 bases and J by 2 bases, with 7 bases left in between. CDR1 and CDR2 (germline): KGHSH, LQKENI. CDR3 residues: CASSPGGGNQPQHF. CDR3 DNA: TGTGCCAGCTCACCAGGGGGGGGCAATCAGCCCCAGCATTTT. The full variable domain, completed using reference TRBV18 and TRBJ1-5, is NAGVMQNPRHLVRRRGQEARLRCSPMKGHSHVYWYRQLPEEGLKFMVYLQKENIIDESGMPKERFSAEFPKEGPSILRIQQVVRGDSAAYFCASSPGGGNQPQHFGDGTRLSIL.

The V and J genes are TRBV5-5 and TRBJ1-2; possibly TRBD1 for D (6 bases). The CDR3 is made up of 15 amino acids. Between the trimmed V and J ends, which lost 2 bases and 3 bases, there was a span of 14 bases. Germline V gene data show CDR1 as SGHKS and CDR2 as YYEKEE (reference sequence). CDR3 nucleotides: TGTGCCAGCAGCTTTACAGGGAAGGCGGACTATGGCTACACCTTC. Translating gives CASSFTGKADYGYTF.

This chain connects TRBV7-2 to TRBJ1-5, with D perhaps TRBD1 (6 bases). The length of the CDR3 is 15 residues. The germline V gene encodes CDR1 SGHTA and CDR2 FQGNSA. Trimming took off 2 bases at V and 3 bases at J, with 11 bases between the two ends. CDR3: CASSLQGMDNQPQHF. CDR3 nucleotides: TGTGCCAGCAGCTTACAGGGGATGGACAATCAGCCCCAGCATTTT.

This clone has only a few counts. This chain uses TRBV7-8 with TRBJ2-7, with D unresolved. Germline CDR1 SGHVS, CDR2 FQNEAQ. This CDR3 spans 14 amino acids. V lost 0 bases and J 1 base, leaving 7 bases between the germline ends. The chain's CDR3 is CASSLARSSYEQYF. CDR3 bases: TGTGCCAGCAGCTTAGCGCGTTCGTCCTACGAGCAGTACTTC.

The rearrangement links TRBV7-2 to TRBJ1-1; perhaps TRBD1 as D (5 bases). The CDR3 is 15 amino acids. The germline gives CDR1 SGHTA, CDR2 FQGNSA. V was trimmed by 5 bases and J by 4 bases, leaving 17 bases between them. The CDR3, as DNA: TGTGCCAGCAGCCCGCAAGCGGGGGTGCGCACTGAAGCTTTCTTT. This translates into CASSPQAGVRTEAFF.

This clone appeared a single time. V and J are TRBV28 and TRBJ2-2; a possible D gene is TRBD2 (6 bases). Germline V gene lookup returns CDR1 MDHEN and CDR2 SYDVKM. V dropped 4 bases and J dropped 5 bases, with 14 bases sitting between them. This CDR3 is 15 amino acids long. The CDR3: CASSSLGGVTGELFF. In DNA form, the CDR3 reads TGTGCCAGCAGTTCTCTAGGCGGGGTGACCGGGGAGCTGTTTTTT.

This clone was picked up one time. The V call is TRBV11-1, the J call TRBJ2-3; D unresolved. V gave up 2 bases and J gave up 0 bases, with 9 bases separating them. The CDR3 has 15 residues. Germline V CDR1 and CDR2: SGHAT, FQDESV (reference sequence). The CDR3 DNA reads as TGTGCCAGCAGCTTACAAGGGCGGAGCACAGATACGCAGTATTTT. Its translation: CASSLQGRSTDTQYF.

V and J are TRBV28 and TRBJ1-1; the match to TRBD1 covers 7 bases. The V gene's germline CDR1 is MDHEN and CDR2 SYDVKM. V shed 5 bases and J 5 bases; nucleotides not matched to a gene: 8. This CDR3 is 14 amino acids long. The chain's CDR3 is CASSARQGRTEAFF. CDR3 nucleotide sequence: TGTGCCAGCAGTGCAAGACAGGGAAGGACTGAAGCTTTCTTT.

The chain carries TRBV7-2 and TRBJ2-2; D might be TRBD1 (6 bases). The V gene lost 6 bases and the J gene lost 3 bases, with 11 bases spanning the gap. This CDR3 is 14 amino acids long. Per the germline V gene, CDR1 is SGHTA and CDR2 is FQGNSA. The CDR3 coding sequence is TGTGCCAGCAGTTTCCACAGGGACACCGGGGAGCTGTTTTTT. Its translation: CASSFHRDTGELFF. Full variable domain (rest looked up from reference TRBV7-2 and TRBJ2-2): GAGVSQSPSNKVTEKGKDVELRCDPISGHTALYWYRQSLGQGLEFLIYFQGNSAPDKSGLPSDRFSAERTGGSVSTLTIQRTQQEDSAVYLCASSFHRDTGELFFGEGSRLTVL.

The chain employs TRBV7-2 and TRBJ1-2; D not resolved. Germline V gene sequence: CDR1 SGHTA, CDR2 FQGNSA. This CDR3 region has 14 residues. V lost 7 bases, J lost 5 bases, and 17 bases lay in between. CDR3 DNA sequence: TGTGCCAGCACCTCTTCGTGGGGAGGATATGGCTACACCTTC. It encodes CASTSSWGGYGYTF.

The chain carries TRBV19 and TRBJ2-7; tentatively, D is TRBD2 (6 bases). The CDR3 consists of 13 residues. V was pared by 5 bases and J by 7 bases, with 15 bases between. The germline V gene encodes CDR1 LNHDA and CDR2 SQIVND (reference sequence). The CDR3 protein is CASSLGTAGEQYF. The CDR3 nucleotides read TGTGCCAGTAGTCTTGGGACTGCGGGGGAGCAGTACTTC.

This chain links TRBV18 with TRBJ2-7, with 7 bases aligning to TRBD1. The CDR3 has 14 amino acids. Germline CDR1 reads KGHSH; CDR2 reads LQKENI. The junction had 5 bases not matched to a gene; V was cut back by 2 bases and J by 4 bases. The CDR3 protein is CASSPSQGVYEQYF. The CDR3 coding sequence is TGTGCCAGCTCACCATCGCAGGGGGTTTACGAGCAGTACTTC.